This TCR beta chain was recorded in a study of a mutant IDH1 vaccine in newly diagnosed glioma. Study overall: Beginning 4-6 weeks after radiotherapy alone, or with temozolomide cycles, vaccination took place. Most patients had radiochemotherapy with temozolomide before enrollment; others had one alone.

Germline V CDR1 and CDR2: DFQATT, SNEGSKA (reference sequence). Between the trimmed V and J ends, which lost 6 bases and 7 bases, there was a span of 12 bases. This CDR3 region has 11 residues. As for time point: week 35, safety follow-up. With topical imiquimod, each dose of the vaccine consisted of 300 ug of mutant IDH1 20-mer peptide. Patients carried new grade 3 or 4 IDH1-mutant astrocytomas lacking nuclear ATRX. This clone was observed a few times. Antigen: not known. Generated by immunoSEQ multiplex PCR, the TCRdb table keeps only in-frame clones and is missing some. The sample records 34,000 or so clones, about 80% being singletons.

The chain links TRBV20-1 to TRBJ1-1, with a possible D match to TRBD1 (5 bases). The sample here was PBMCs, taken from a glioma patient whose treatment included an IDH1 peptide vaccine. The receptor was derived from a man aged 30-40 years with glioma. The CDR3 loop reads CSAGVGGEAFF. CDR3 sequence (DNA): TGCAGTGCGGGGGTGGGGGGTGAAGCTTTCTTT.